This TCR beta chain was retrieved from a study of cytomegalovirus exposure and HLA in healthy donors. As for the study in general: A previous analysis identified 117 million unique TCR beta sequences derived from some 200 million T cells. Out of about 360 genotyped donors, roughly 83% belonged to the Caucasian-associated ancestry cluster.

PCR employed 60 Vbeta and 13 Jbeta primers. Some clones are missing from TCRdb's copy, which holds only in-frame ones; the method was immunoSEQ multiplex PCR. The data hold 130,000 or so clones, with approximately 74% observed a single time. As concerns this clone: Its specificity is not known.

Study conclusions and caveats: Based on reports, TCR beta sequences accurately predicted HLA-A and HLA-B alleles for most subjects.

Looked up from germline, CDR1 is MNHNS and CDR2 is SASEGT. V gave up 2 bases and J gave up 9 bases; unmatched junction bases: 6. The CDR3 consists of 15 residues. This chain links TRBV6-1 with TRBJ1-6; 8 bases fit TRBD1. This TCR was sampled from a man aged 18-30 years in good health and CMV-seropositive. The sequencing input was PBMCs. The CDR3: CASSETQGAISPLHF. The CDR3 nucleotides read TGTGCCAGCAGTGAAACCCAGGGGGCAATTTCACCCCTCCACTTT.